Described below is a single TCR beta chain sequence and its context. The record originates from a study of graft-versus-host responses after intestinal transplantation. Study details: Induction with anti-thymocyte globulin, then tacrolimus and steroids for three to four years, was given to all recipients.

Once transplant was done, bone marrow was sourced from the posterior iliac crest or another site. Germline V gives CDR1 GTSNPN, CDR2 SVGIG (reference sequence). CDR3 length: 12 amino acids. V was cut by 0 bases and J by 4 bases, with 7 bases left in between. Profiled with immunoSEQ multiplex PCR; TCRdb holds only in-frame clones, not every one. Among some 70,000 clones, around 90% were seen once, and the ten largest hold about 6.9%. J is TRBJ2-7 and V is TRBV30; no firm D call. Sequences were derived from bone marrow, sampled 734 days after intestinal transplantation. The TCR was taken from a human patient who received an intestinal transplant, so some T cells may come from the graft donor. The CDR3, as DNA: TGTGCCTGGAGTGTTGGTTCGTACGAGCAGTACTTC. It yields the protein CAWSVGSYEQYF.